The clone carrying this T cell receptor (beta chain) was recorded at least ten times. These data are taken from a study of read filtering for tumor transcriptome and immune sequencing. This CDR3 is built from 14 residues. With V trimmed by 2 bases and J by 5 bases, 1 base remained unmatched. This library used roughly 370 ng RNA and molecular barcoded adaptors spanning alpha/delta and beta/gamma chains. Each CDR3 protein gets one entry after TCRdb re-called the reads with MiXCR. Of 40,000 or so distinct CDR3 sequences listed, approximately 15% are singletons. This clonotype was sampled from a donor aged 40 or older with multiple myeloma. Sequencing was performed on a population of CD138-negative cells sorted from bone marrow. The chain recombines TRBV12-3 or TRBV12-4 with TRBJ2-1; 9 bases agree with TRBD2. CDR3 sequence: CASSLRLADNEQFF. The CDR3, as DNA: TGTGCCAGCAGTTTAAGACTAGCGGACAATGAGCAGTTCTTC.